What follows is one T cell receptor beta chain and its context. There is no known antigen for this receptor. Qualities for individual bases were not recorded, and no much larger clone is one base off. Each donor gave one peripheral blood draw, averaging approximately 110 mL, which was collected into heparinised tubes. Naive, central memory, regulatory and stem cell-like memory CD4+ T cells were sorted on a BD FACSAria II using a panel including CD45RO, CCR7, CD25, CD127, CD95 and CD27. Every sorted population had a purity above 95%. PBMCs were separated immediately by Lymphoprep density gradient centrifugation and were stained directly, without being cultured. So that batch effects would be minimized, each experiment stained and sorted samples in pairs, pairing one healthy donor with one patient. The entire amount of isolated RNA was reverse transcribed using the High Capacity cDNA Reverse Transcription Kit, so the sequenced TCRB transcripts were expressed ones. Naive, central memory and regulatory T cell samples underwent deep immunoSEQ sequencing, averaging around 4 million total reads per sample. After sorted cells were lysed in RLT buffer, RNA was extracted with DNase-treated RNeasy Micro or Mini kits, with the choice depending on cell number. Each cell subset was processed separately to prevent cross-contamination, with patient and healthy donor samples processed together. The immunoSEQ multiplex PCR was used to amplify TCRB sequences from cDNA, generating 87-bp fragments that spanned the CDR3 region. Amplicons were sequenced on the Illumina HiSeq platform. The source study handled its data this way. Synthetic template baselines were used to correct PCR bias computationally, reads within Hamming distance 2 were collapsed, and singletons that could not be merged were discarded. Reads were aligned against IMGT so that V, D and J genes, CDR3 length and insertions or deletions at six rearrangement sites could be assigned. Within each subset, clonotype counts were normalized to sorted cell number, and only after that were true diversity and Gini coefficients computed with the tcR R package. The overlap coefficient, calculated on TCRB nucleotide sequences, was used to measure repertoire sharing. TCRdb took this table from immuneACCESS and kept in-frame rearrangements with V and J called. Such tables lack part of the clones; where checked against another copy, unresolved V genes explain under half of the gap, and the rest is unexplained. Clone size and the V and J calls come from that table; the DNA yielded D and trimming. This sample is represented by 93,000 or so clones; roughly 28% of them were singletons. 0.53% of the sample comes from the top ten.

The source of the sample is a study of beta chain features in type 1 diabetes (dated by TCRdb to 2016 to 2019). Study-wide context: No differences in mean age, gender distribution, total cell number or subset yield were found between patients and healthy donors. Regulatory and stem cell-like memory subsets were isolated from only 8 patients and about eight healthy donors, whereas naive and central memory subsets came from all 30 or so donors. A total of over 95,000,000 sorted cells were examined across all samples, and RNA yield correlated strongly with the number of cells per subset. In the study, recently diagnosed type 1 diabetes patients and matched healthy donors were compared on the TCRB repertoires of their sorted circulating CD4+ T cell subsets.

Per the germline V gene, MDHEN is the CDR1 and SYDVKM is the CDR2. A distance of 8 bases separates the germline ends of V and J, which lose 5 bases and 0 bases respectively. From the cysteine through the phenylalanine, the CDR3 covers 14 amino acids. Of the read, only the CDR3 DNA is kept; its 42 bases are in frame from base 1. Findings and caveats that apply to the study as a whole: The naive, central memory and regulatory TCRB repertoires appeared to resemble one another more closely among patients than among healthy donors. Because cDNA was sequenced instead of genomic DNA, highly expressing activated cells could be over-represented, though the groups showed no difference in activation or CD3 levels. A moderate but significant shortening of TCRB CDR3 length was observed in type 1 diabetes patients in all four CD4+ subsets. Because small numbers of individuals were included in the HLA sub-analyses, any influence of HLA type on TCRB rearrangement was left unresolved. Patients with type 1 diabetes made fewer insertions and deleted more nucleotides at VDJ recombination sites, implying thymic rearrangement abnormalities. PCR might favor shorter templates, but patient and control samples were amplified and corrected together, so any skew would affect both groups equally.

The sample taken for sequencing was central memory CD4+ T cells from blood. The receptor comes from a young woman with type 1 diabetes. The chain is encoded by TRBV28 joined to TRBJ1-3, with no confident D gene call. The nucleotide sequence reads as follows: TGTGCCAGCAGTCCCCGTTCCTCTGGAAACACCATATATTTT. Translated, it gives CASSPRSSGNTIYF.